Below, 6 T cell receptor beta chains from the same sample are listed, as sequenced in a study of chronic HIV infection and antiretroviral therapy (dated by TCRdb to the mid-2010s). Preparation of the library involved 5' RACE. Sequencing took place on an Illumina MiSeq. Using fastp trimming at Q25 and MiXCR clonotype assembly, TCRdb reanalyzed the public sequencing data and kept in-frame beta chains. Every entry covers one CDR3 protein and lists the most common genes and DNA from its rows. This sample gives tens of thousands of distinct CDR3 sequences in total; 8.2% of them show up just once. Of the sample, approximately 2.6% is held by the ten largest clones. Sequencing was carried out using peripheral blood. The source is an adult who had HIV and had not received antiretroviral therapy, or was an uninfected healthy control (not recorded which).

The gene calls are TRBV10-3 and TRBJ2-7; D call uncertain. Between the trimmed V and J ends, which lost 5 bases and 0 bases, there was a span of 8 bases. The CDR3 has 13 amino acids. Germline loops: CDR1 ENHRY, CDR2 SYGVKD. CDR3 nucleotide sequence: TGTGCCATCAGTTCGCATAGCTCCTACGAGCAGTACTTC. It codes for CAISSHSSYEQYF.

In this sample, this clonotype turned up many times. The chain combines TRBV29-1 with TRBJ2-4; 9 nucleotides match TRBD2. CDR3 length: 15 amino acids. Germline V gene data show CDR1 as SQVTM and CDR2 as ANQGSEA. Trimming cost V 0 bases and J 6 bases; bases outside gene matches: 6. The CDR3 nucleotides read TGCAGCGTTGAAGATAGCGGGAGTAAGGGAAACATTCAGTACTTC. As protein: CSVEDSGSKGNIQYF.

At least ten counts were recorded for this clonotype. This chain links TRBV6-6 with TRBJ2-2; D is undetermined. Germline CDR1 is MNHNY and CDR2 is SVGAGI (reference sequence). The CDR3 sequence is 13 residues long. V was shortened by 2 bases and J by 9 bases, with 10 bases between the two germline ends. CDR3 in DNA: TGTGCCAGCAGTTACCTACCCACGAGGGAGCTGTTTTTT. It codes for CASSYLPTRELFF.

This sequence joins TRBV20-1 and TRBJ2-7; TRBD1 is a possible D gene (5 bases). V lost 5 bases, J lost 5 bases, and 10 bases lay in between. The CDR3 is 11 residues long. Germline loops: CDR1 DFQATT, CDR2 SNEGSKA (reference sequence). In DNA, the CDR3 is TGCAGTGCTCCTAGGGGTAACGAGCAGTACTTC. As protein: CSAPRGNEQYF.

At least ten counts were recorded for this clonotype. The chain couples TRBV4-1 to TRBJ2-1; 8 bases are a match to TRBD1. The junction had 4 bases not matched to a gene; V was cut back by 4 bases and J by 2 bases. This CDR3 is 15 amino acids long. CDR1 is MGHRA, CDR2 YSYEKL, per germline. The CDR3 loop reads CASSPLTGAYNEQFF. The CDR3 nucleotides read TGCGCCAGCAGCCCCCTGACAGGGGCCTACAATGAGCAGTTCTTC.

This clonotype was found many times. The DNA for the CDR3 is TGTGCCAGCAGTCCTCCGGGACTAGCGGACAAAACAGATACGCAGTATTTT. Protein product: CASSPPGLADKTDTQYF. The chain uses TRBV28 and TRBJ2-3; 11 positions agree with TRBD2. The CDR3 covers 17 residues. CDR1 MDHEN and CDR2 SYDVKM come from the germline V gene. Trimming cost V 5 bases and J 3 bases; bases outside gene matches: 10. The full variable domain, completed using reference TRBV28 and TRBJ2-3, is DVKVTQSSRYLVKRTGEKVFLECVQDMDHENMFWYRQDPGLGLRLIYFSYDVKMKEKGDIPEGYSVSREKKERFSLILESASTNQTSMYLCASSPPGLADKTDTQYFGPGTRLTVL.